The 13 T cell receptor beta chains reported below all come from one sample, sequenced in a study of blood T cell repertoires in COVID-19. Using immunoSEQ multiplex PCR, the repertoire was profiled, and TCRdb retains in-frame clones only, with some absent. The sample carries about 350,000 clones, about nine tenths recorded once. Sequenced input: PBMCs or T cells enriched from blood (not recorded which). The receptors derive from a woman aged 25 to 39 who had been exposed to COVID-19.

The chain joins TRBV7-3 to TRBJ1-1; D gene unclear. The CDR3 totals 15 residues. The V end lost 1 base, the J end lost 6 bases, and 15 bases lay between the germline ends. CDR1 and CDR2 (germline): SGHTA, FQGTGA. DNA of the CDR3: TGTGCCAGCAGCTTAATGGGCGGGCCTGGCGCTGAAGCTTTCTTT. This encodes CASSLMGGPGAEAFF.

The chain combines TRBV10-3 with TRBJ2-3, with D maybe TRBD2 (5 bases). The length of the CDR3 is 16 residues. Germline CDR1 reads ENHRY; CDR2 reads SYGVKD. V lost 10 bases and J 4 bases, leaving 24 bases between the germline ends. CDR3 nucleotides: TGTGCCACCGCCCTCTCGAGTGGAGGCGGCTCAGATACGCAGTATTTT. The encoded protein is CATALSSGGGSDTQYF.

The chain couples TRBV11-2 to TRBJ2-7; tentative D call: TRBD2 (6 bases). The CDR3 has 17 residues. V lost 4 bases, J lost 1 base, and 20 bases lay in between. Germline loops: CDR1 SGHAT, CDR2 FQNNGV. CDR3 nucleotide sequence: TGTGCCAGCAGCTCCCTCGGTCGGCAGGAGGGGTCCTACGAGCAGTACTTC. It is translated as CASSSLGRQEGSYEQYF. Full variable domain (outside the CDR3, taken from reference TRBV11-2 and TRBJ2-7): EAGVAQSPRYKIIEKRQSVAFWCNPISGHATLYWYQQILGQGPKLLIQFQNNGVVDDSQLPKDRFSAERLKGVDSTLKIQPAKLEDSAVYLCASSSLGRQEGSYEQYFGPGTRLTVT.

The chain has TRBV29-1 and TRBJ2-2; D perhaps matches TRBD2 (6 bases). With 3 bases removed from V and 5 bases from J, the gap between germline ends came to 10 bases. Germline CDR1 and CDR2: SQVTM and ANQGSEA. This CDR3 has 13 amino acids. This chain's CDR3 is CSVDASATGELFF. The CDR3 coding sequence is TGCAGCGTTGATGCTAGCGCTACCGGGGAGCTGTTTTTT.

V usage is TRBV3-1 (or the pseudogene TRBV3-2) and J usage is TRBJ1-5; D remains unclear. V was clipped by 6 bases and J by 5 bases, with 11 bases between them. Germline V gene lookup returns CDR1 LGHDT and CDR2 YNNKEL (reference sequence). This CDR3 has 13 amino acids. The CDR3 sequence is CASSRSTDQPQHF. In nucleotides, the CDR3 is TGTGCCAGCAGTCGATCCACAGATCAGCCCCAGCATTTT.

The chain is built from TRBV4-1 and TRBJ2-1, with TRBD1 matching over 7 bases. Germline V gives CDR1 MGHRA, CDR2 YSYEKL. With 4 bases clipped from V and 2 bases from J, the junction kept 5 bases outside the gene matches. The CDR3 has 15 residues. CDR3 DNA: TGCGCCAGCAGCCTGACCGGGACAGCCTACAATGAGCAGTTCTTC. This sequence encodes CASSLTGTAYNEQFF.

The V call is TRBV28, the J call TRBJ2-7, with TRBD2 matching 12 bases. The CDR3 has 15 residues. J gave up 2 bases and V 6 bases, and 5 bases lay outside the gene matches. Germline V CDR1 and CDR2: MDHEN, SYDVKM. Here the CDR3 reads CASRSGLAGAYEQYF. The CDR3 nucleotides are TGTGCCAGCAGGTCGGGACTAGCGGGCGCCTACGAGCAGTACTTC.

The chain is built from TRBV18 and TRBJ1-1, with unresolved D. V gave up 2 bases and J gave up 3 bases, with 10 bases separating them. There are 14 residues in the CDR3. Germline V gene sequence: CDR1 KGHSH, CDR2 LQKENI. Written as DNA, the CDR3 is TGTGCCAGCTCACCAGTACAAGATTACACTGAAGCTTTCTTT. The encoded protein is CASSPVQDYTEAFF. The whole variable domain, remainder taken from reference TRBV18 and TRBJ1-1, is NAGVMQNPRHLVRRRGQEARLRCSPMKGHSHVYWYRQLPEEGLKFMVYLQKENIIDESGMPKERFSAEFPKEGPSILRIQQVVRGDSAAYFCASSPVQDYTEAFFGQGTRLTVV.

This chain connects TRBV10-1 to TRBJ2-3; 8 positions agree with TRBD2. Per germline, CDR1 WNHNN and CDR2 SYGVQD (reference sequence). The CDR3 is made up of 15 amino acids. The ends lost 8 bases at V and 5 bases at J; junction bases unmatched: 12. The DNA for the CDR3 is TGCGCCAGCCCCGGTTTAGCGGGATTCGGAGATACGCAGTATTTT. The encoded protein is CASPGLAGFGDTQYF.

The chain joins TRBV14 to TRBJ1-2, with D unresolved. Trimming removed 4 bases from V and 5 bases from J, with 8 bases in between. CDR1 SGHDN and CDR2 FVKESK come from the germline V gene. CDR3 size: 12 residues. This CDR3 reads CASSPGGYGYTF. The DNA of the CDR3 is TGTGCCAGCAGCCCCGGAGGGTATGGCTACACCTTC.

This clone was seen once. Other nucleotide sequences in the sample specify the same CDR3. The rearrangement joins TRBV5-1 to TRBJ2-5; D uncertain. The V and J ends lost 4 bases and 2 bases respectively, with 3 bases between them. Germline CDR1 reads SGHRS; CDR2 reads YFSETQ. The CDR3 consists of 11 residues. The chain's CDR3 is CASSLQETQYF. The CDR3 DNA reads as TGCGCCAGCAGCCTTCAAGAGACCCAGTACTTC.

This chain joins TRBV5-6 and TRBJ2-4; no firm D call. The V gene's germline CDR1 is SGHDT and CDR2 YYEEEE. Deletions cut 3 bases from V and 0 bases from J, with 10 bases between. This CDR3 contains 15 residues. The CDR3 region has the DNA TGTGCCAGCAGCTCCCCTGACTTAGCCAAAAACATTCAGTACTTC. It translates to CASSSPDLAKNIQYF.

Only a few counts were recorded for this clone. The chain employs TRBV27 and TRBJ1-6, with 10 nucleotides matching TRBD1. CDR1 is MNHEY, CDR2 SMNVEV, per germline (reference sequence). The ends lost 4 bases at V and 5 bases at J; junction bases unmatched: 5. The CDR3 consists of 16 residues. The CDR3 protein is CASSSAGTGDNSPLHF. CDR3 in DNA: TGTGCCAGCAGTTCCGCCGGGACAGGGGATAATTCACCCCTCCACTTT.